The 11 T cell receptor beta chains below were found in one sample sequenced in a study of Ad26.COV2.S vaccination and SARS-CoV-2 variants. The table came from immunoSEQ multiplex PCR; TCRdb's copy has only in-frame clones and leaves some out. The repertoire holds 360,000 or so clones, with over 75% as singletons. The treatment: about 20 received Ad26.COV2.S at low or high dose, single or two shots; 5 received placebo; per-sample allocation not given. At day 63 after the first vaccine or placebo injection, samples were drawn. Sequenced material: peripheral blood, taken in a trial of Ad26.COV2.S vaccine versus placebo. The receptors originated from a person aged 18 to 59 who received the Ad26.COV2.S COVID-19 vaccine or a placebo.

The chain couples TRBV19 to TRBJ1-1, with TRBD1 as a possible D gene (6 bases). The CDR3 extends over 15 amino acids. Germline V gene sequence: CDR1 LNHDA, CDR2 SQIVND (reference sequence). Trimming shortened V by 4 bases and J by 0 bases, and 12 bases separated the two germline ends. The CDR3 nucleotides are TGTGCCAGTAGTACCGCCGGGACATTGAACACTGAAGCTTTCTTT. Its protein is CASSTAGTLNTEAFF.

V usage is TRBV11-1 and J usage is TRBJ2-3, with 8 bases identical to TRBD1. The CDR3 contains 16 residues. The J segment lost 4 bases and the V segment lost 4 bases, leaving 10 bases of the junction unmatched. The V gene's germline CDR1 is SGHAT and CDR2 FQDESV (reference sequence). The CDR3 protein is CASSSQTRGLADTQYF. CDR3 nucleotide sequence: TGTGCCAGCAGCTCACAAACCAGGGGGCTGGCAGATACGCAGTATTTT.

The chain carries TRBV6-5 and TRBJ1-1; the D is unclear. The CDR3 extends over 14 amino acids. Germline CDR1 reads MNHEY; CDR2 reads SVGAGI. V was pared by 6 bases and J by 1 base, with 12 bases between. In nucleotides, the CDR3 is TGTGCCAGCAGCGCCCCTCGGGGGAACACTGAAGCTTTCTTT. Its protein product is CASSAPRGNTEAFF.

The J gene is TRBJ2-1, the V gene TRBV6-5; D is possibly TRBD1 or TRBD2 (5 bases each). Germline assignment: CDR1 MNHEY and CDR2 SVGAGI. The CDR3 contains 14 residues. V was shortened by 3 bases and J by 2 bases, with 8 bases between the two germline ends. CDR3 in amino acids: CASSYGGAYNEQFF. The DNA for the CDR3 is TGTGCCAGCAGTTATGGGGGAGCCTACAATGAGCAGTTCTTC.

The chain recombines TRBV6-5 with TRBJ1-6; D perhaps matches TRBD1 (5 bases). V lost 4 bases, J lost 4 bases, and 11 bases lay in between. There are 15 residues in the CDR3. The V gene's germline CDR1 is MNHEY and CDR2 SVGAGI. CDR3 DNA sequence: TGTGCCAGCAGTTCTCGGGGGGGATATAATTCACCCCTCCACTTT. Translated: CASSSRGGYNSPLHF.

The chain employs TRBV21-1 and TRBJ2-3; the table's D gene call, TRBD2, was not cross checked with the DNA. TRBV21-1 is classified as a pseudogene. The CDR3 extends over 17 amino acids. DNA of the CDR3: TGTGCCAGCAGCAAAGCGTTTAGCGGGGCTTCCACAGATACGCAGTATTTT. It translates to CASSKAFSGASTDTQYF.

This chain joins TRBV9 and TRBJ2-4, with 9 bases matching TRBD2. This CDR3 spans 15 amino acids. Unmatched junction bases numbered 11, after V lost 4 bases and J lost 9 bases. Germline V gives CDR1 SGDLS, CDR2 YYNGEE. In nucleotides, the CDR3 is TGTGCCAGCAGCACGGGACTAGCCGGGGTGGGCATTCAGTACTTC. It yields the protein CASSTGLAGVGIQYF.

CDR3 nucleotides: TGCGCCAGCAGCTTGGAAGCGGCACGCACAGATACGCAGTATTTT. It is translated as CASSLEAARTDTQYF. V gene TRBV5-1 combines with J gene TRBJ2-3; tentative D call: TRBD2 (5 bases). This CDR3 contains 15 residues. From germline, CDR1 is SGHRS and CDR2 YFSETQ. Deletions cut 0 bases from V and 1 base from J, with 9 bases between.

This clone appeared once. This chain links TRBV6-5 with TRBJ1-2; D may be TRBD1 (6 bases). V dropped 6 bases and J dropped 4 bases, with 12 bases sitting between them. Per germline, CDR1 MNHEY and CDR2 SVGAGI. CDR3 size: 13 residues. The CDR3 reads CASRLTGIYGYTF. In DNA, the CDR3 is TGTGCCAGCAGACTGACAGGAATCTATGGCTACACCTTC.

This chain links TRBV12-1 with TRBJ2-7; whether TRBD2, the table's D call, matches the DNA was not checked. TRBV12-1 is an annotated pseudogene. CDR3 length: 18 residues. CDR3 in amino acids: CASSPRLAGGPERDEQYF. CDR3 sequence (DNA): TGTGCCAGCAGCCCGCGACTAGCGGGAGGCCCCGAGCGTGACGAGCAGTACTTC.

The rearrangement uses TRBV27 and TRBJ2-1; 10 nucleotides align to TRBD2. The germline V gene has CDR1 MNHEY and CDR2 SMNVEV (reference sequence). The V gene end was trimmed by 0 bases and the J gene end by 7 bases; junction bases not matched to a gene: 3. The CDR3 loop spans 15 amino acids. The CDR3 loop reads CASSLSPSGRNEQFF. The CDR3 nucleotides are TGTGCCAGCAGTTTATCGCCTAGCGGGAGAAATGAGCAGTTCTTC.